This entry concerns a single T cell receptor (beta chain). Its specificity is not known. Read data end 3 residues before the CDR3 end; the end is taken from the germline J gene. The source of the sample is a study of T cells in women clearing cervical HPV infection. Findings and limits, study-wide: TRBV6-7 abundance was lower in cases than controls (0.11% versus 0.16%). Repertoire richness, not evenness, was significantly elevated in CIN3+ cases versus controls.

The repertoire was sequenced with immunoSEQ multiplex PCR; TCRdb's copy has only in-frame clones and lacks some. Its table records 25,000 to 35,000 clones. From germline, CDR1 is DFQATT and CDR2 SNEGSKA (reference sequence). The junction had 13 bases not matched to a gene; V was cut back by 3 bases and J by 0 bases. CDR3 size: 18 residues. HPV was found by MY09/MY11 PCR and dot-blot genotyping. This receptor was identified in a woman between 18 and 70 years old with a cervical HPV16 infection that either progressed to CIN3+ or cleared (not recorded which). The specimen was blood buffy coat. The chain uses TRBV20-1 and TRBJ2-5; 10 positions match TRBD2. The DNA read from the CDR3 is TGCAGTGCTAGCCCGGGGGCTGATCTAGCGGGAGACCAAGAGACC. It is translated as CSASPGADLAGDQET. The entire CDR3 protein is CSASPGADLAGDQETQYF.